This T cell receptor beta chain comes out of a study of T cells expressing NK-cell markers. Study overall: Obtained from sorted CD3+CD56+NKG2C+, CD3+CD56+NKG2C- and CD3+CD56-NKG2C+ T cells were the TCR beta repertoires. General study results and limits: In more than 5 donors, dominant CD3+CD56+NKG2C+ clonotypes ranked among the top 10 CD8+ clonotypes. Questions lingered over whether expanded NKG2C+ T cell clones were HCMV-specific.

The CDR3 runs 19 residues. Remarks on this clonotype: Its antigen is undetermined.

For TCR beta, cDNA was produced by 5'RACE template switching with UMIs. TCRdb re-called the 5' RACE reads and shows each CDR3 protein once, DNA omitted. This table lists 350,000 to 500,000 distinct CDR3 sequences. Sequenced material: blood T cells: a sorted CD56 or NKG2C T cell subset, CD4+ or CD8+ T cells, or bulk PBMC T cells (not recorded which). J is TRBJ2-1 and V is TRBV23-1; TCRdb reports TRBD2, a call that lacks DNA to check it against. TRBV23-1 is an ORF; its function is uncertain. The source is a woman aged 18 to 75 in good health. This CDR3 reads CASSQSTLGRGPNYNEQFF.